Below are 6 T cell receptor beta chains sequenced from a single sample in a study of beta chain features in type 1 diabetes. Findings and caveats of the study: Among patients with Type 1 diabetes, TCRB CDR3s were moderately but significantly shorter in every one of the four CD4+ subsets.

Their cognate antigens are unknown. Expressed TCRB transcripts were sequenced, since all the RNA that had been isolated was reverse transcribed. TCRdb keeps only in-frame clones here, not all; method: immunoSEQ multiplex PCR. Here the sample spans about 190,000 clones, approximately 7.8% being singletons. Sequencing used central memory CD4+ T cells from blood. These receptors were obtained from a woman between 40 and 50 years old with type 1 diabetes.

The V gene is TRBV6-5, the J gene TRBJ1-5, with a tentative D call TRBD1 (5 bases). There are 12 residues in the CDR3. Trimming took 5 bases from V and 8 from J, leaving 10 bases between them. Germline values: CDR1 MNHEY, CDR2 SVGAGI. In nucleotides, the CDR3 is TGTGCCAGCAGTACCCCGGGGGAGCCCCAGCATTTT. Its translation is CASSTPGEPQHF.

The table lists this clone with a few counts. The rearrangement links TRBV18 to TRBJ1-2; D gene uncertain. There are 15 residues in the CDR3. Germline loops: CDR1 KGHSH, CDR2 LQKENI. Trimming took off 3 bases at V and 1 base at J, with 12 bases between the two ends. CDR3 in DNA: TGTGCCAGCTCACCTGACCGCGAGGTTAACTATGGCTACACCTTC. This codes for CASSPDREVNYGYTF.

The gene calls are TRBV2 and TRBJ1-1, with a weak D call TRBD1 (5 bases). The V end was cut by 7 bases, the J end by 3 bases, with 9 bases between. The CDR3 is 12 residues long. Looked up from germline, CDR1 is SNHLY and CDR2 is FYNNEI. CDR3 bases: TGTGCCAGCATGGTAGGGGACACTGAAGCTTTCTTT. Protein: CASMVGDTEAFF.

Only a few counts were recorded for this clone. V usage is TRBV5-6 and J usage is TRBJ2-5; 7 bases align to TRBD1. The V gene's germline CDR1 is SGHDT and CDR2 YYEEEE. The CDR3 spans 15 residues. V shed 0 bases and J 5 bases; nucleotides not matched to a gene: 7. The CDR3 protein is CASSLGPGGMETQYF. CDR3 DNA sequence: TGTGCCAGCAGCTTGGGCCCAGGGGGAATGGAGACCCAGTACTTC.

The chain recombines TRBV6-5 with TRBJ2-1; 10 bases fit TRBD2. This CDR3 has 15 amino acids. CDR1 and CDR2 from the germline V gene are MNHEY and SVGAGI. Trimming took 2 bases from V and 6 from J; bases not matched to a gene: 4. The CDR3 bases are TGTGCCAGCAGTTACACGGCTAGCGGGAGCAATGAGCAGTTCTTC. It yields the protein CASSYTASGSNEQFF.

The chain carries TRBV27 and TRBJ2-5, with TRBD2 as a possible D gene (5 bases). The CDR3 loop spans 13 amino acids. V lost 7 bases to trimming and J lost 0 bases, with 9 bases between them. Germline V gene data show CDR1 as MNHEY and CDR2 as SMNVEV (reference sequence). CDR3 residues: CASISADQETQYF. The CDR3 DNA reads as TGTGCCAGCATTTCAGCGGACCAAGAGACCCAGTACTTC.